This TCR beta chain was documented in a study of a mutant IDH1 vaccine in newly diagnosed glioma. Worth noting for this clone: The antigen remains undetermined.

Time point of the sample: week 5, during vaccination. Mutant IDH1 20-mer peptide, at 300 ug, made up each vaccine dose, with topical imiquimod. Only in-frame clones appear in the TCRdb table, and some are missing; sequencing was by immunoSEQ multiplex PCR. The data contain about 40,000 clones, roughly 90% of them seen just once; the ten biggest clones take up roughly 2.6%. Per germline, CDR1 MDHEN and CDR2 SYDVKM. Trimming removed 4 bases at V and 1 base at J, with 10 bases between. There are 14 residues in the CDR3. Here the sequenced sample was PBMCs, taken from a glioma patient whose treatment included an IDH1 peptide vaccine. The rearrangement links TRBV28 to TRBJ1-1; the D gene is possibly TRBD1 (6 bases). This TCR derives from a man in his forties or fifties with glioma. CDR3 DNA: TGTGCCAGCAGTTCGGGGGGGGCGAACACTGAAGCTTTCTTT. It specifies CASSSGGANTEAFF.